This T cell receptor (beta chain) was identified during a study of blood T cell repertoires in COVID-19. For the study at large: Acute and convalescent COVID-19 samples came from the United States, Italy and Spain. T cells, B-cell-depleted T cells, or PBMCs provided the cDNA or gDNA that served as material.

In the authors' workflow: Researchers report that nucleated cell counts were estimated from reference gene primer amplification. TCRdb's table, derived via immunoSEQ multiplex PCR, lists solely in-frame clones and lacks some. That table is the source of V, J and clone size, and D and trimming were worked out from the DNA. This table holds 270,000 or so clones, roughly 86% found once. CDR1 is MNHEY, CDR2 SMNVEV, per germline (reference sequence). The V and J ends lost 6 bases and 10 bases, in that order; junction bases with no gene match: 5. The CDR3 is made up of 14 amino acids. The chain links TRBV27 to TRBJ1-6; 11 positions agree with TRBD1. The TCR sequence derives from a man aged 35-49 years with active or convalescent COVID-19. Source material: peripheral blood. CDR3 in amino acids: CASSRTGGGSPLHF. The CDR3 DNA reads TGTGCCAGCAGCCGGACAGGGGGCGGGTCACCCCTCCACTTT.